This TCR beta chain was obtained from a study of beta chain features in type 1 diabetes (dated by TCRdb to between 2018 and 2020). Study-wide context: Mean age, gender distribution, total cell number and subset yield did not differ between patients and healthy donors. Regulatory and stem cell-like memory subsets were isolated from only 8 patients and about 8 healthy donors, whereas naive and central memory subsets came from all 30 or so donors. The study compared the TCRB repertoires of sorted circulating CD4+ T cell subsets in recently diagnosed type 1 diabetes patients with those in matched healthy donors. A total of over 90,000,000 sorted cells were examined across all samples, and a strong correlation was observed between cell number per subset and RNA yield. The research as a whole found: Because cDNA rather than genomic DNA was sequenced, highly expressing activated cells could have been over-represented, although no difference in activation and CD3 levels was found between groups. Fewer insertions and more nucleotide deletions at VDJ recombination sites were observed in patients with type 1 diabetes, implying thymic rearrangement abnormalities. Type 1 diabetes patients showed a moderate but significant shortening of TCRB CDR3 length in all four CD4+ subsets. HLA sub-analyses involved small numbers of individuals, so any influence of HLA type on TCRB rearrangement remained unresolved. Shorter templates might be favored by PCR, yet because patient and control samples were amplified and corrected together, any such skew would affect both groups equally. Naive, central memory and regulatory TCRB repertoires appeared to be more alike among patients than among healthy donors.

The High Capacity cDNA Reverse Transcription Kit was used to reverse transcribe all of the isolated RNA, meaning that expressed TCRB transcripts were what got sequenced. Naive, central memory and regulatory T cell samples underwent deep immunoSEQ sequencing, averaging approximately 3.3 million total reads per sample. After sorted cells were lysed in RLT buffer, RNA was extracted with DNase-treated RNeasy Micro or Mini kits, with the choice depending on cell number. Each cell subset was processed on its own to prevent cross-contamination, while patient and healthy donor samples were processed together. TCRB sequences were amplified from cDNA with the immunoSEQ multiplex PCR, producing 87-bp fragments spanning the CDR3 region. Sequencing of the amplicons was done on the Illumina HiSeq platform. As for how the authors treated the data: PCR bias was computationally corrected using synthetic template baselines, reads within Hamming distance 2 were collapsed, and singletons that could not be merged were discarded. Reads were aligned against IMGT so that V, D and J genes, CDR3 length and insertions or deletions at six rearrangement sites could be assigned. Within each subset, clonotype counts were normalized to sorted cell number, and only after that were true diversity and Gini coefficients computed with the tcR R package. The overlap coefficient, calculated on TCRB nucleotide sequences, was used to measure repertoire sharing. Out-of-frame TCRB sequences from naive cells were analyzed to stand in for the pre-selection repertoire. TCRdb stores this immuneACCESS table with in-frame sequences only. Part of the clones is absent; in the studies checked, under half of the shortfall reflects unresolved V genes, and no reason is known for the rest. V and J calls and clone size are those listed in that table; D and trimming were worked out from the DNA. Within this sample are roughly 240,000 clones, with around 25% of them counted one time only. Roughly 0.011% of the sample is taken by the ten largest.

CDR1 and CDR2 (SGHDT, YYEEEE) derive from the germline V gene. Here V drops 4 bases and J drops 5 bases, and the junction holds 6 bases not matched to any gene. The CDR3, cysteine through phenylalanine, is 14 amino acids long. Only CDR3 DNA remains: 42 bases, in frame from the first base. Remarks on this clone: Its specific antigen is unknown. No clone much larger than this one lies a single base away; base qualities are absent.

Each donor gave one peripheral blood draw, approximately 100 mL on average, collected into heparinised tubes. Naive, central memory, regulatory and stem cell-like memory CD4+ T cells were sorted on a BD FACSAria II using a panel including CD45RO, CCR7, CD25, CD127, CD95 and CD27. All sorted populations exceeded 95% purity. PBMCs were isolated right away by Lymphoprep density gradient centrifugation and were stained directly, without culture. Samples were stained and sorted in pairs, with one healthy donor and one patient per experiment, so that batch effects were minimized. Input material: naive CD4+ T cells from blood. According to the study, the label for this sample's cell subset or site signals: true naive CD4+ T cells. The receptor chain draws on TRBV5-6 and TRBJ2-7; TRBD2 lines up with 10 middle nucleotides. The TCR sequence derives from a woman aged 25 to 39 with type 1 diabetes. The encoded CDR3 is CASSRSGTSDEQYF. The DNA is as follows: TGTGCCAGCAGCCGATCCGGGACTAGCGACGAGCAGTACTTC. With the rest looked up from the reference TRBV5-6 and TRBJ2-7 genes rather than sequenced, the full variable domain is DAGVTQSPTHLIKTRGQQVTLRCSPKSGHDTVSWYQQALGQGPQFIFQYYEEEERQRGNFPDRFSGHQFPNYSSELNVNALLLGDSALYLCASSRSGTSDEQYFGPGTRLTVT.